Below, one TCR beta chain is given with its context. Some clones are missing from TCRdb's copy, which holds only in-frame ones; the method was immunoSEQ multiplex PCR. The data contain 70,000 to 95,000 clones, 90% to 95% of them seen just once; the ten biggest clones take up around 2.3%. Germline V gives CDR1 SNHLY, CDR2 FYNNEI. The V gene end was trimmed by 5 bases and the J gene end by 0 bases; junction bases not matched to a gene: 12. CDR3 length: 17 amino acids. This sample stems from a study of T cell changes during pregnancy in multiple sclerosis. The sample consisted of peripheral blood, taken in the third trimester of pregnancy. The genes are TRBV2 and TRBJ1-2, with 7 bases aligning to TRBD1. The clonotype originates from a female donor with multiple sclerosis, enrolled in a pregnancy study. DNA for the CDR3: TGTGCCAGCAGTCTCGATGAAGGGGGCACAACTAACTATGGCTACACCTTC. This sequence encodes CASSLDEGGTTNYGYTF.